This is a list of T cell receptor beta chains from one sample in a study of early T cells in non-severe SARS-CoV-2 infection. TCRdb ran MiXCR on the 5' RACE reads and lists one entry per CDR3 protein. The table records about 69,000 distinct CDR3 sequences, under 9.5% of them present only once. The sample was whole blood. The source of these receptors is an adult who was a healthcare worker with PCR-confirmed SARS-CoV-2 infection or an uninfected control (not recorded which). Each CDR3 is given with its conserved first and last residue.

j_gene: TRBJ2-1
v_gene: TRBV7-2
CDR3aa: CASSLGTSGAAYNEQFF

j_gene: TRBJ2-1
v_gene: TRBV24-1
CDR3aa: CATWFSNEQFF

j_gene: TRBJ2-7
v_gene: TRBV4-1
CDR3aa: CASSLASWTQYEQYF

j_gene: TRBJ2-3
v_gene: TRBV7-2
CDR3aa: CASSFLRTSGGRETQYF

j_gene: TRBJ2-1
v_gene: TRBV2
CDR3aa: CASTRGDVPDEQFF

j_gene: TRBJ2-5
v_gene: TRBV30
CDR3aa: CAWSSTGRRETQYF

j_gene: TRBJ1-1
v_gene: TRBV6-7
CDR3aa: CASSYRTGKNTEAFF

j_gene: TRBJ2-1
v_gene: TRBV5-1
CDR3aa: CASSLSPSSYNEQFF

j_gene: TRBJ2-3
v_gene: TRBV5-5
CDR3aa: CASSLRGRGKTDTQYF

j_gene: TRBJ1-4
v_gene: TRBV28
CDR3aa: CASSSPRFEKLFF

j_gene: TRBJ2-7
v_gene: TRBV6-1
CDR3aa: CASSAQASYEQYF

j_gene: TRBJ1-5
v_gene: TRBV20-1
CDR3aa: CSALQSINQPQHF

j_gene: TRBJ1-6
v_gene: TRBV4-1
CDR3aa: CASSQEFGTGYNSPLHF

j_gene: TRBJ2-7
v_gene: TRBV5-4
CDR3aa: CASSLGGQHSYEQYF

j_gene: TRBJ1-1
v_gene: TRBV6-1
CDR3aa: CASKPGQGGNTEAFF

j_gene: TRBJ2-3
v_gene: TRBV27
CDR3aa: CASMPWASGSADTQYF

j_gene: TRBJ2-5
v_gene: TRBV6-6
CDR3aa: CASRPHSSGTGEGDQETQYF

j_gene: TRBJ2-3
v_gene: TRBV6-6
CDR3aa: CASRSTTPGTDTQYF

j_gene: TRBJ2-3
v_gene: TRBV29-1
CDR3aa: CSAAGALSTDTQYF

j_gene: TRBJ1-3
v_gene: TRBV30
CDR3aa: CAWSRRRGNTIYF

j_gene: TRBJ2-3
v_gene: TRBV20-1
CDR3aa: CSVGASGSTDTQYF

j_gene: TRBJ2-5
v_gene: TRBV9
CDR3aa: CASSANPFGVGGVQETQYF

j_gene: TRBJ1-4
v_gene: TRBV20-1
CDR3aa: CSALRQTNEKLFF

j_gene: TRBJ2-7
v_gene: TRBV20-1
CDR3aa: CSARDTKETGLAEQYF

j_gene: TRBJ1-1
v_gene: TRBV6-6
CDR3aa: CASSYEDRYEAFF

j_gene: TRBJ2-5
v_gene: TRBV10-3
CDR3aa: CAISAGTVGEETQYF

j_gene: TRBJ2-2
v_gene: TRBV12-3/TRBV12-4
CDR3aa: CASKYRGDTGELFF

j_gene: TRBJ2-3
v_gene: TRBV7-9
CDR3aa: CASSLAASGGAGTQYF

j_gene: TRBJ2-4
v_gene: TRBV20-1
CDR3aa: CSAPTDHRAKGAKNIQYF

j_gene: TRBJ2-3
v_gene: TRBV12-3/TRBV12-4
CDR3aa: CASTLTSGDTDTQYF

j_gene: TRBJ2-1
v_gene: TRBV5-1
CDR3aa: CASSLAVYNEQFF

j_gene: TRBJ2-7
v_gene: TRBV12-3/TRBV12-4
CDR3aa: CASSQGQGIWGSYEQYF

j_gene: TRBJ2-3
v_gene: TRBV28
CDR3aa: CASTTSTDTQYF

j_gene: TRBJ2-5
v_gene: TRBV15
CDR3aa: CATSRGQGPDETQYF

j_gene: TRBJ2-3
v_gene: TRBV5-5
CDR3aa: CASSFFRSTDTQYF

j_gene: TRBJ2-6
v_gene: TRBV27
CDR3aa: CASSLNSGANVLTF

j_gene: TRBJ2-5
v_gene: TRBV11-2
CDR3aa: CASSPTGWGQETQYF

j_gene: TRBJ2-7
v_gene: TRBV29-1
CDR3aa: CSVLVSGEQYF

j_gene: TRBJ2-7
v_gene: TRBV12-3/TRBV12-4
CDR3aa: CASSLTGLADYEQYF

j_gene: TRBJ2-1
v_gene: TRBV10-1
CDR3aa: CASSEWPPRQGALSEQFF

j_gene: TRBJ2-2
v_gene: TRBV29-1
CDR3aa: CSVREWVLEGELFF

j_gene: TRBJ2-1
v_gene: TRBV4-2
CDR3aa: CATGNREDEQFF

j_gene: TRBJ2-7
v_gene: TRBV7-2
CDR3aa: CASSFGTPYEQYF

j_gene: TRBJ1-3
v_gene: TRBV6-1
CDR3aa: CASSPRLGNTIYF

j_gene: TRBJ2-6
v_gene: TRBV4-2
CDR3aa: CASSLGQFSGANVLTF

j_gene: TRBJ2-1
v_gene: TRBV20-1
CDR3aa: CSARDPPIYNEQFF